This TCR beta chain was recovered during a study of OX40 agonist ivuxolimab in advanced cancers. V dropped 3 bases and J dropped 6; count of bases not matched to a gene: 7. This CDR3 is 16 amino acids long. Looked up from germline, CDR1 is MNHEY and CDR2 is SMNVEV (reference sequence). Sequenced by immunoSEQ multiplex PCR; TCRdb stores in-frame clones only, minus some. Among about 50,000 clones listed, approximately 92% were seen once. This clonotype originated in an adult with an advanced solid tumor such as melanoma, head and neck, liver or kidney cancer. This specimen consisted of CD4+ or CD8+ T cells sorted from blood, obtained in a trial of the OX40 agonist ivuxolimab. The chain couples TRBV27 to TRBJ2-2, with 10 bases that match TRBD2. The CDR3 DNA reads as TGTGCCAGCAGTTTTCTGGGACTAGCGTCGTCCGGGGAGCTGTTTTTT. Translation: CASSFLGLASSGELFF.